The TCR beta chain described here comes from a study of Ad26.COV2.S vaccination and SARS-CoV-2 variants. At the level of the study: COV1001, an Ad26.COV2.S trial, supplied this vaccine-arm donor. In the study, Ad26.COV2.S was injected intramuscularly once, or twice 56 days apart.

This clone was observed once. Antigen: not known. Repertoires were generated with immunoSEQ multiplex PCR, while TCRdb's copy carries only in-frame clones and drops some. The profile covers a few hundred thousand clones, with around 90% appearing a single time and about 3.5% taken by the ten largest. The V end was cut by 2 bases, the J end by 3 bases, with 8 bases between. The CDR3 is 13 amino acids. The germline V gene has CDR1 LGHNA and CDR2 YSLEER. Points from the study as a whole: Possible underestimation of total T cell responses by the TCR breadth and depth analyses was noted. Reportedly, after vaccination the spike-specific CD8+ and CD4+ T cell responses displayed substantial breadth.

The treatment was: about 20 received Ad26.COV2.S at low or high dose, single or two shots; several received placebo; per-sample allocation not given. Day 63 following the first vaccine or placebo injection was when the samples were taken. Sequencing was performed on peripheral blood, taken in a trial of Ad26.COV2.S vaccine versus placebo. The chain couples TRBV4-3 to TRBJ2-7; D gene unclear. The clonotype originates from a person aged 18-65 years who received the Ad26.COV2.S COVID-19 vaccine or a placebo. The CDR3 is CASSQRVYYEQYF. CDR3 nucleotides: TGCGCCAGCAGCCAACGGGTTTACTACGAGCAGTACTTC.